These 15 T cell receptor beta chains were all obtained from the same sample, sequenced in a study of blood T cells in healthy people across ages (dated by TCRdb to the mid-2010s). The protocol used for the library was 5' RACE. Sequenced using an Illumina HiSeq 2500. A second PCR of roughly 6 to 11 cycles was run with a J-beta primer mix and a sample-barcoded 5' primer. TCRdb reprocessing: public reads trimmed at Q25 with fastp, clones called with MiXCR, in-frame beta chains kept. Here each entry gathers all rows of one CDR3 protein and keeps the most common genes and DNA. This sample lists about 570,000 distinct CDR3 sequences; 25% to 30% were detected once. The top ten clones comprise less than 20% of the sample. The material sequenced was blood. These receptor sequences come from a woman aged 70-85 years in good health.

The genes are TRBV6-5 and TRBJ1-4; 7 bases are a match to TRBD1. Per germline, CDR1 MNHEY and CDR2 SVGAGI. The CDR3 is 14 residues long. J gave up 8 bases and V 5 bases, and 8 bases lay outside the gene matches. The CDR3: CASSDPGGEEKLFF. The CDR3 region has the DNA TGTGCCAGCAGTGACCCAGGGGGGGAAGAAAAACTGTTTTTT.

The CDR3 DNA sequence: TGTGCCATCGACAAAAACACCTACGAGCAGTACTTC. Translated, it gives CAIDKNTYEQYF. The chain carries TRBV7-9 and TRBJ2-7; no clear D gene. Germline V gives CDR1 SEHNR, CDR2 FQNEAQ (reference sequence). The CDR3 is 12 amino acids. V lost 10 bases, J lost 2 bases, and 12 bases lay in between.

This clonotype was recorded a few times. The chain has TRBV7-9 and TRBJ2-1, with TRBD2 matching 8 bases. CDR1 is SEHNR, CDR2 FQNEAQ, per germline (reference sequence). With V trimmed by 4 bases and J by 6 bases, 11 bases remained unmatched. CDR3 length equals 16 residues. The CDR3 DNA is TGTGCCAGCAGCTCTTTTTTAGCGGGGCGATCCAATGAGCAGTTCTTC. Residues: CASSSFLAGRSNEQFF.

V and J are TRBV5-8 and TRBJ2-1; 8 nucleotides align to TRBD1. The CDR3 sequence is 14 residues long. J gave up 8 bases and V 4 bases, and 8 bases lay outside the gene matches. Germline loops: CDR1 SGHTS, CDR2 YDEGEE. The CDR3 is CASSVRTGRDEQFF. CDR3 in DNA: TGTGCCAGCAGCGTTCGGACAGGGCGGGATGAGCAGTTCTTC.

This chain joins TRBV6-1 and TRBJ2-1; D gene unclear. Germline lookup yields CDR1 MNHNS and CDR2 SASEGT. This CDR3 has 12 residues. V lost 3 bases and J 4 bases, leaving 4 bases between the germline ends. CDR3 in DNA: TGTGCCAGCAGTGAGGGATACAATGAGCAGTTCTTC. Its translation is CASSEGYNEQFF.

The CDR3 loop is CASSLASAAELFF. CDR3 nucleotides: TGTGCCAGCAGCTTAGCGTCGGCGGCGGAGCTGTTTTTT. The chain carries TRBV11-3 and TRBJ2-2; no reliable D call. The CDR3 extends over 13 amino acids. V was cut by 1 base and J by 10 bases, with 10 bases left in between. Germline V gene lookup returns CDR1 SGHNT and CDR2 YENEEA. Based on the CDR3 plus reference TRBV11-3 and TRBJ2-2, the full variable domain is EAGVVQSPRYKIIEKKQPVAFWCNPISGHNTLYWYLQNLGQGPELLIRYENEEAVDDSQLPKDRFSAERLKGVDSTLKIQPAELGDSAVYLCASSLASAAELFFGEGSRLTVL.

A few counts support this clonotype. The chain carries TRBV7-8 and TRBJ2-5; D gene unclear. Trimming shortened V by 1 base and J by 0 bases, and 9 bases separated the two germline ends. CDR1 SGHVS and CDR2 FQNEAQ come from the germline V gene. This CDR3 has 15 residues. The CDR3 coding sequence is TGTGCCAGCAGCTTAGATCTGGGATACCAAGAGACCCAGTACTTC. Translated: CASSLDLGYQETQYF.

This clonotype was picked up a small number of times. V is TRBV4-2 and J is TRBJ2-5; 10 bases are shared with TRBD1. With the DNA end fitting TRBJ2-1 better, the J assignment may be wrong. There are 16 residues in the CDR3. The germline V gene encodes CDR1 LGHNA and CDR2 YNFKEQ. CDR3 sequence: CASSQSPTGGKNEQFF. The DNA for the CDR3 is TGTGCCAGCAGCCAATCCCCGACAGGGGGCAAGAATGAGCAGTTCTTC.

This clonotype was recorded a few times. The J gene is TRBJ1-1, the V gene TRBV3-1; possibly TRBD1 for D (5 bases). In germline, CDR1 is LGHDT, CDR2 YNNKEL (reference sequence). V dropped 1 base and J dropped 8 bases, with 11 bases sitting between them. CDR3 size: 13 residues. The CDR3 DNA reads as TGTGCCAGCAGCCAAGTCAAGGGGCGCGAAGCTTTCTTT. As protein: CASSQVKGREAFF.

The rearrangement links TRBV9 to TRBJ2-7; tentatively, D is TRBD1 (8 bases). The V gene lost 4 bases and the J gene lost 2 bases, with 16 bases spanning the gap. The length of the CDR3 is 15 residues. Germline CDR1 reads SGDLS; CDR2 reads YYNGEE. This chain's CDR3 is CASSPRGGQAYEQYF. In nucleotides, the CDR3 is TGTGCCAGCAGCCCTAGGGGGGGACAGGCCTACGAGCAGTACTTC. Complete variable domain (other parts from reference TRBV9 and TRBJ2-7): DSGVTQTPKHLITATGQRVTLRCSPRSGDLSVYWYQQSLDQGLQFLIQYYNGEERAKGNILERFSAQQFPDLHSELNLSSLELGDSALYFCASSPRGGQAYEQYFGPGTRLTVT.

The chain joins TRBV12-3 or TRBV12-4 to TRBJ2-5, with D possibly TRBD1 on 5 matching bases. The V gene lost 2 bases and the J gene lost 2 bases, with 9 bases spanning the gap. The CDR3 has 14 residues. CDR3 nucleotide sequence: TGTGCCAGCAGTTTAAACAGGCTGCAAGAGACCCAGTACTTC. Its translation: CASSLNRLQETQYF.

The chain joins TRBV20-1 to TRBJ2-3; possibly TRBD1 for D (6 bases). The V and J ends lost 6 bases and 5 bases respectively, with 12 bases between them. CDR3 length: 12 amino acids. Germline lookup yields CDR1 DFQATT and CDR2 SNEGSKA (reference sequence). The CDR3 DNA reads as TGCAGTGCGGATCAACAGGGAGATACGCAGTATTTT. As protein: CSADQQGDTQYF.

The chain joins TRBV4-3 to TRBJ2-3; D gene uncertain. V lost 5 bases and J lost 1, with 13 bases in between. Germline V lookup: CDR1 LGHNA, CDR2 YSLEER. This CDR3 region has 15 residues. CDR3 protein: CASSVRRVGTDTQYF. CDR3 nucleotides: TGCGCCAGCAGCGTCCGACGGGTCGGCACAGATACGCAGTATTTT.

This clonotype occurred a few times. This chain joins TRBV3-1 and TRBJ1-3, with D hard to call. Germline V lookup: CDR1 LGHDT, CDR2 YNNKEL (reference sequence). This CDR3 region has 16 residues. Trimming took off 4 bases at V and 4 bases at J, with 17 bases between the two ends. Here the CDR3 reads CASSPSLAQSGNTIYF. For the CDR3, the DNA is TGTGCCAGCAGCCCCAGCTTGGCTCAGAGCGGAAACACCATATATTTT.

A word on this clonotype: Given the absence of the conserved phenylalanine or tryptophan at the CDR3 end, a read error is likely. The chain employs TRBV28 and TRBJ1-1; 7 bases are a match to TRBD1. Germline CDR1 is MDHEN and CDR2 is SYDVKM. This CDR3 has 13 residues. The trim removed 8 bases at V and 4 bases at J, leaving 7 bases unmatched. CDR3 sequence (DNA): TGTGCCAGCCGAGAATCAGGGGGCACTGAAGCTTTCCTT. Translated: CASRESGGTEAFL.